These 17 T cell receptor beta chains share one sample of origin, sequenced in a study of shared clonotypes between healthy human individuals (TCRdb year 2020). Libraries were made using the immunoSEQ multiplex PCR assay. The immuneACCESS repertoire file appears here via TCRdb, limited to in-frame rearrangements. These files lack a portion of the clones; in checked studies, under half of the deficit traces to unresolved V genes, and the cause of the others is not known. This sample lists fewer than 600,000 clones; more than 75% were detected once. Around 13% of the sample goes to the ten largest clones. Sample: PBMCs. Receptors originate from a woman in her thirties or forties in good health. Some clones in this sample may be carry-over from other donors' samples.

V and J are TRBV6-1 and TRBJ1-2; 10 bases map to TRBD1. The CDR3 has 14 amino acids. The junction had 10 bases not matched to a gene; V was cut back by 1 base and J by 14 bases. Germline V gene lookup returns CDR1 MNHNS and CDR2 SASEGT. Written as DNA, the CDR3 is TGTGCCAGCAGTGAAGTCCGGGACAGGGGCCAGAATACCTTC. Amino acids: CASSEVRDRGQNTF.

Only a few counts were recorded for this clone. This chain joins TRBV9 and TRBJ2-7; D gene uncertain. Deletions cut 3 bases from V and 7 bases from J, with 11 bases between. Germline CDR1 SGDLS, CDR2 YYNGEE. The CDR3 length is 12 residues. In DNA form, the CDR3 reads TGTGCCAGCAGCGAGCCCCGTCGAGAGCAGTACTTC. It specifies CASSEPRREQYF.

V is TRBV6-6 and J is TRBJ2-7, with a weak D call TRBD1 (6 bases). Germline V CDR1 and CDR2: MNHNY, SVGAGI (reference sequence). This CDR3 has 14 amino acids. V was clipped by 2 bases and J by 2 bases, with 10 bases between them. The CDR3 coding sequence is TGTGCCAGCAGTTACGTAGGGACAACCTACGAGCAGTACTTC. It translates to CASSYVGTTYEQYF.

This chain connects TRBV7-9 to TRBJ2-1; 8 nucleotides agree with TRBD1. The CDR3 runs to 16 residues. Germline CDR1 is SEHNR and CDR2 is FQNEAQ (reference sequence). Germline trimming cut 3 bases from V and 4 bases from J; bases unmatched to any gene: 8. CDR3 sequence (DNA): TGTGCCAGCAGCTTCAGGACAGGGTCAGGGTACAATGAGCAGTTCTTC. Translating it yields CASSFRTGSGYNEQFF.

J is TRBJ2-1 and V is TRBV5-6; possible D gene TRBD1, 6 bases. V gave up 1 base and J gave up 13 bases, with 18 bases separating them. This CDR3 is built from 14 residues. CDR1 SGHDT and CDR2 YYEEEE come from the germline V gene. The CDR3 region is CASSLTLDSIEQFF. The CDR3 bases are TGTGCCAGCAGCTTGACACTGGACAGTATTGAACAGTTCTTC.

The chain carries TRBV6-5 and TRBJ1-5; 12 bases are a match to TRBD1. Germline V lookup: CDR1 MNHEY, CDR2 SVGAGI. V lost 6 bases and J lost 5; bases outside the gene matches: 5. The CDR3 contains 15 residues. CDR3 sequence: CASRGTGGDYQPQHF. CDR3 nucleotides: TGTGCCAGCAGGGGGACAGGGGGCGATTATCAGCCCCAGCATTTT.

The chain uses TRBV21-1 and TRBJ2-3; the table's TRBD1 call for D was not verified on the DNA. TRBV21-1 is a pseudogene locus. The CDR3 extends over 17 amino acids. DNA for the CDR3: TGTGCCAGCAGCAAAGACGGGACAGGGCGTAGGATAGATACGCAGTATTTT. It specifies CASSKDGTGRRIDTQYF.

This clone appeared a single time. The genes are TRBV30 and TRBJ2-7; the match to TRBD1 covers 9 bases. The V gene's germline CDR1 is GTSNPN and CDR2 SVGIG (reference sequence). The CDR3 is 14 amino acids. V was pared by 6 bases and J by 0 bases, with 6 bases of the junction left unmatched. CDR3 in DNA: TGTGCCTGCTCGGACAGGGGCAACTCCTACGAGCAGTACTTC. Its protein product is CACSDRGNSYEQYF.

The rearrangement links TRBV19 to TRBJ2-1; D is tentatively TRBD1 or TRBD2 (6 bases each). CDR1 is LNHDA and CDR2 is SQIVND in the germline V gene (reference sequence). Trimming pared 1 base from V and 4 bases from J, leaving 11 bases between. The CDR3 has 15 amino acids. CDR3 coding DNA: TGTGCCAGTAGTATAGCTCCGGGGGCTTACAATGAGCAGTTCTTC. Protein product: CASSIAPGAYNEQFF. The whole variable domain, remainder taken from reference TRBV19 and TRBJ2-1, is DGGITQSPKYLFRKEGQNVTLSCEQNLNHDAMYWYRQDPGQGLRLIYYSQIVNDFQKGDIAEGYSVSREKKESFPLTVTSAQKNPTAFYLCASSIAPGAYNEQFFGPGTRLTVL.

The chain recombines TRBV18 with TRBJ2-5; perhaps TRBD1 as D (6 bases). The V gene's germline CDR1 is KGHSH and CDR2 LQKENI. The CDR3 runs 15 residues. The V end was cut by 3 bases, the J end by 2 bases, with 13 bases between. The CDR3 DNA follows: TGTGCCAGCTCACCGATTCAGGGGCAACAAGAGACCCAGTACTTC. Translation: CASSPIQGQQETQYF. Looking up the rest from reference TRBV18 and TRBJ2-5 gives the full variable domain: NAGVMQNPRHLVRRRGQEARLRCSPMKGHSHVYWYRQLPEEGLKFMVYLQKENIIDESGMPKERFSAEFPKEGPSILRIQQVVRGDSAAYFCASSPIQGQQETQYFGPGTRLLVL.

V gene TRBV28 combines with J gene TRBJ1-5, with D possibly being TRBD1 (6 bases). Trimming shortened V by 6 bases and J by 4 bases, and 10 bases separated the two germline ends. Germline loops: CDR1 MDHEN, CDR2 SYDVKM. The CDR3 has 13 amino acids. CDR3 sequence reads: CASSQGWNQPQHF. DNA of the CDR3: TGTGCCAGCAGCCAGGGGTGGAATCAGCCCCAGCATTTT.

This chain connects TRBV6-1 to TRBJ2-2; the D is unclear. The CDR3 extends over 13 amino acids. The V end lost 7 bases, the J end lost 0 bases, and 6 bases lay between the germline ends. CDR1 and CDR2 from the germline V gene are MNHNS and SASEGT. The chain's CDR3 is CASTEPNTGELFF. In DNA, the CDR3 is TGTGCCAGCACAGAACCGAACACCGGGGAGCTGTTTTTT.

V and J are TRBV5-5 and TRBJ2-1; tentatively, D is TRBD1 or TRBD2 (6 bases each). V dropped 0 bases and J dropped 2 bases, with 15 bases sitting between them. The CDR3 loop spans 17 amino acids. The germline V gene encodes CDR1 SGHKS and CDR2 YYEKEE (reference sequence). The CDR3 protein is CASSLGRGQDPYNEQFF. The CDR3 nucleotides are TGTGCCAGCAGCTTGGGACGGGGGCAGGACCCCTACAATGAGCAGTTCTTC.

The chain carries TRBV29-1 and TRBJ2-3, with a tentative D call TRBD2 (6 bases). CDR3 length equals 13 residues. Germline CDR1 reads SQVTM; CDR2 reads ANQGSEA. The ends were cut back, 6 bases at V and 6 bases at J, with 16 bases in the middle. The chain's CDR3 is CSVLGVGGDTQYF. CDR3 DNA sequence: TGCAGCGTGTTGGGGGTAGGAGGGGATACGCAGTATTTT.

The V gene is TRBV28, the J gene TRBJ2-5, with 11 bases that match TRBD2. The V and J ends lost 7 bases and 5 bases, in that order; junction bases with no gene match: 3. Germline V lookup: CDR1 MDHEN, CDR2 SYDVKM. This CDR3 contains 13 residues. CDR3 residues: CASILAGAETQYF. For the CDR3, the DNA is TGTGCCAGCATACTAGCGGGAGCGGAGACCCAGTACTTC.

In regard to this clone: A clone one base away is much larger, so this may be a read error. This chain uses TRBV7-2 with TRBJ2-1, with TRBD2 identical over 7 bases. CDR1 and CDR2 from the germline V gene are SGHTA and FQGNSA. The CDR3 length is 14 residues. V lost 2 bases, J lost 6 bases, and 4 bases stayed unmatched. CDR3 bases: TGTGCCAGCAGCTTACTGGCGGGAGTCAATGAGCAGTTCTTC. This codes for CASSLLAGVNEQFF.

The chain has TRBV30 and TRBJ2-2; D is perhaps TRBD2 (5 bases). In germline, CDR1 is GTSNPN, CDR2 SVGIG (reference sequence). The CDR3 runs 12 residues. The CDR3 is CASPGLGGELFF. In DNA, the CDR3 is TGTGCTTCTCCCGGACTTGGCGGGGAGCTGTTTTTT.